A single sample is the source of the 28 T cell receptor beta chains below, sequenced in a study of T cell responses to AZD1222 COVID-19 vaccine. Method: immunoSEQ multiplex PCR; TCRdb's copy keeps in-frame clones and lacks some. Among roughly 70,000 clones listed, roughly four fifths were seen once. Sequenced material: peripheral blood, taken on day 0 of AZD1222 vaccination. The receptors stem from an adult in good health.

This clone was seen a few times. The V and J genes are TRBV28 and TRBJ2-5; 16 nucleotides match TRBD2. This CDR3 is built from 17 residues. V shed 6 bases and J 5 bases; nucleotides not matched to a gene: 9. Germline V gene lookup returns CDR1 MDHEN and CDR2 SYDVKM. The CDR3 DNA follows: TGTGCCAGCAGACCCGGGACTAGCGGGGGGGCAGTGGAGACCCAGTACTTC. Residues: CASRPGTSGGAVETQYF.

The chain recombines TRBV5-4 with TRBJ2-3; tentative D call: TRBD2 (6 bases). V lost 2 bases to trimming and J lost 2 bases, with 18 bases between them. Germline assignment: CDR1 SGHNT and CDR2 YYREEE (reference sequence). The CDR3 totals 17 residues. CDR3 DNA sequence: TGTGCCAGCAGCTTTTTCGGCGGGATGACACACACAGATACGCAGTATTTT. Translation: CASSFFGGMTHTDTQYF.

This rearrangement joins TRBV7-2 to TRBJ2-7; weak D call: TRBD1 (6 bases). The V end lost 2 bases, the J end lost 0 bases, and 11 bases lay between the germline ends. The CDR3 runs to 15 residues. CDR1 and CDR2 from the germline V gene are SGHTA and FQGNSA. The CDR3 region is CASSLQGTFSYEQYF. The CDR3 DNA is TGTGCCAGCAGCTTACAAGGGACATTCTCCTACGAGCAGTACTTC.

This sequence joins TRBV11-2 and TRBJ2-1, with D possibly TRBD2 on 6 matching bases. V was pared by 1 base and J by 2 bases, with 15 bases between. The CDR3 extends over 17 amino acids. Germline V gives CDR1 SGHAT, CDR2 FQNNGV. CDR3 region: CASSLVSGFGAYNEQFF. DNA of the CDR3: TGTGCCAGCAGCTTAGTTAGCGGTTTCGGGGCCTACAATGAGCAGTTCTTC.

The V and J genes are TRBV4-2 and TRBJ1-5; D is unclear. Germline CDR1 and CDR2: LGHNA and YNFKEQ. The CDR3 totals 15 residues. The V and J ends lost 0 bases and 0 bases respectively, with 6 bases between them. CDR3: CASSQEHNSNQPQHF. CDR3 bases: TGTGCCAGCAGCCAAGAACACAATAGCAATCAGCCCCAGCATTTT.

The chain carries TRBV5-1 and TRBJ1-3, with 10 bases aligning to TRBD1. The germline gives CDR1 SGHRS, CDR2 YFSETQ. The length of the CDR3 is 15 residues. The junction had 5 bases not matched to a gene; V was cut back by 4 bases and J by 4 bases. The chain's CDR3 is CASSALTGGGNTIYF. The CDR3 region has the DNA TGCGCCAGCAGCGCCCTGACAGGGGGCGGAAACACCATATATTTT.

In its sample, this clone was seen once. This chain links TRBV29-1 with TRBJ2-3; 7 bases align to TRBD1. V was clipped by 7 bases and J by 9 bases; unmatched bases: 7. The germline V gene has CDR1 SQVTM and CDR2 ANQGSEA. The CDR3 has 11 residues. DNA of the CDR3: TGCAGCGGAGACAGGGACAAAACGCAGTATTTT. It yields the protein CSGDRDKTQYF.

This sequence joins TRBV5-6 and TRBJ1-2; the D gene is possibly TRBD1 (5 bases). V was clipped by 5 bases and J by 4 bases, with 21 bases between them. CDR1 is SGHDT and CDR2 is YYEEEE in the germline V gene. The CDR3 loop spans 16 amino acids. The CDR3 region has the DNA TGTGCCAGCAGGCAGTCTACCTGGGACGCGGGCTATGGCTACACCTTC. This encodes CASRQSTWDAGYGYTF.

This clone was recorded once. J is TRBJ1-2 and V is TRBV7-9, with D possibly being TRBD1 (6 bases). CDR1 is SEHNR, CDR2 FQNEAQ, per germline (reference sequence). The length of the CDR3 is 14 residues. V shed 1 base and J shed 8 bases, with 14 bases lying between them. In nucleotides, the CDR3 is TGTGCCAGCAGCTTAGTTTCCGGGGGCGAGGGCTACACCTTC. This translates into CASSLVSGGEGYTF.

This clone was recorded once. J is TRBJ1-2 and V is TRBV5-4; D may be TRBD1 (5 bases). The CDR3 covers 14 residues. CDR1 SGHNT and CDR2 YYREEE come from the germline V gene (reference sequence). Trimming took 0 bases from V and 8 from J, leaving 14 bases between them. CDR3 loop: CASSLGVRDSGYTF. In nucleotides, the CDR3 is TGTGCCAGCAGCTTGGGGGTCAGGGACTCGGGCTACACCTTC.

This clone was found once. The rearrangement uses TRBV30 and TRBJ1-3; 7 bases align to TRBD1. The CDR3 runs 16 residues. Germline lookup yields CDR1 GTSNPN and CDR2 SVGIG (reference sequence). V trimming: 0 bases; J trimming: 2 bases; junction bases outside the gene matches: 7. For the CDR3, the DNA is TGTGCCTGGAGTGTACCCGACAGGGTGCCTGGAAACACCATATATTTT. Protein product: CAWSVPDRVPGNTIYF.

V and J are TRBV15 and TRBJ1-2; no clear D. This CDR3 comprises 15 residues. Trimming left V 0 bases short and J 4 bases short, with 12 bases between. The germline V gene encodes CDR1 LNHNV and CDR2 YYDKDF (reference sequence). The CDR3 loop reads CATSRDTVGRYGYTF. The CDR3 bases are TGTGCCACCAGCAGAGATACTGTCGGTCGCTATGGCTACACCTTC.

The gene calls are TRBV27 and TRBJ2-7; 7 bases map to TRBD2. CDR1 and CDR2 from the germline V gene are MNHEY and SMNVEV (reference sequence). V shed 5 bases and J 3 bases; nucleotides not matched to a gene: 4. The CDR3 length is 13 residues. CDR3 sequence (DNA): TGTGCCAGCAGTGCCGGGACTATCTACGAGCAGTACTTC. Translating gives CASSAGTIYEQYF.

The CDR3 nucleotides read TGTGCCAGCAGCTTCGGGGGGCACAATGAGCAGTTCTTC. Its translation: CASSFGGHNEQFF. V and J are TRBV11-2 and TRBJ2-1, with D tentatively TRBD2 (7 bases). Germline V lookup: CDR1 SGHAT, CDR2 FQNNGV. CDR3 length equals 13 residues. Trimming left V 3 bases short and J 5 bases short, with 8 bases between. Full variable domain (missing parts from reference TRBV11-2 and TRBJ2-1): EAGVAQSPRYKIIEKRQSVAFWCNPISGHATLYWYQQILGQGPKLLIQFQNNGVVDDSQLPKDRFSAERLKGVDSTLKIQPAKLEDSAVYLCASSFGGHNEQFFGPGTRLTVL.

The DNA for the CDR3 is TGTGCCAGCAGTACCCTAGCCCGACTAGCGGGGGAAGACAATGAGCAGTTCTTC. Its translation: CASSTLARLAGEDNEQFF. The chain employs TRBV27 and TRBJ2-1; the match to TRBD2 covers 12 bases. The V gene's germline CDR1 is MNHEY and CDR2 SMNVEV (reference sequence). The CDR3 has 18 amino acids. The ends lost 5 bases at V and 5 bases at J; junction bases unmatched: 13.

V and J are TRBV10-1 and TRBJ1-2; 7 bases agree with TRBD1. Trimming at V came to 6 bases and at J to 8 bases, leaving 15 bases not matched to a gene. The CDR3 contains 15 residues. Germline V gene data show CDR1 as WNHNN and CDR2 as SYGVQD (reference sequence). This chain's CDR3 is CASSGAEGGSRGYTF. The CDR3 DNA reads as TGCGCCAGCAGCGGGGCAGAAGGGGGCTCGCGAGGCTACACCTTC.

This clone was seen only a few times. The chain uses TRBV12-3 or TRBV12-4 and TRBJ1-1, with 11 bases that match TRBD1. The V gene end was trimmed by 6 bases and the J gene end by 5 bases; junction bases not matched to a gene: 2. This CDR3 spans 13 amino acids. The CDR3 DNA sequence: TGTGCCAGCAGGGACAGGGGGCAGACTGAAGCTTTCTTT. Translation: CASRDRGQTEAFF.

The chain links TRBV19 to TRBJ2-7, with a tentative D call TRBD1 (6 bases). The CDR3 contains 15 residues. Germline values: CDR1 LNHDA, CDR2 SQIVND (reference sequence). The V and J ends lost 3 bases and 2 bases respectively, with 14 bases between them. DNA of the CDR3: TGTGCCAGTAGTATTGGTATTGGGACAACCTACGAGCAGTACTTC. Amino acids: CASSIGIGTTYEQYF.

The chain couples TRBV7-9 to TRBJ2-2, with 7 nucleotides matching TRBD1. The CDR3 loop spans 15 amino acids. Germline V lookup: CDR1 SEHNR, CDR2 FQNEAQ (reference sequence). The junction had 6 bases not matched to a gene; V was cut back by 6 bases and J by 2 bases. The CDR3, as DNA: TGTGCCAGCAGGCGCAGGGGGTCCAACACCGGGGAGCTGTTTTTT. Its protein product is CASRRRGSNTGELFF. Full variable domain (remainder filled in from reference TRBV7-9 and TRBJ2-2): DTGVSQNPRHKITKRGQNVTFRCDPISEHNRLYWYRQTLGQGPEFLTYFQNEAQLEKSRLLSDRFSAERPKGSFSTLEIQRTEQGDSAMYLCASRRRGSNTGELFFGEGSRLTVL.

This sequence joins TRBV29-1 and TRBJ1-1; unclear D gene. V was pared by 6 bases and J by 5 bases, with 16 bases between. Germline V gene sequence: CDR1 SQVTM, CDR2 ANQGSEA. CDR3 length: 13 amino acids. The CDR3 sequence is CSVGAPSGTEAFF. The CDR3 DNA is TGCAGCGTGGGCGCACCGTCGGGTACTGAAGCTTTCTTT.

This chain links TRBV19 with TRBJ2-1; D uncertain. The CDR3 length is 14 residues. Per the germline V gene, CDR1 is LNHDA and CDR2 is SQIVND (reference sequence). V shed 5 bases and J shed 5 bases, with 13 bases lying between them. The CDR3 loop is CASSGLGSNNEQFF. CDR3 nucleotides: TGTGCCAGTAGTGGGTTGGGGTCAAACAATGAGCAGTTCTTC.

V usage is TRBV18 and J usage is TRBJ2-1; no firm D call. The germline V gene encodes CDR1 KGHSH and CDR2 LQKENI. There are 18 residues in the CDR3. Trimming took off 0 bases at V and 0 bases at J, with 15 bases between the two ends. The CDR3 sequence is CASSPPYSVRSSYNEQFF. In nucleotides, the CDR3 is TGTGCCAGCTCACCACCATATTCGGTCCGGAGCTCCTACAATGAGCAGTTCTTC.

This clone showed up just a few times. Other nucleotide sequences from this sample produce the same CDR3. This chain links TRBV10-2 with TRBJ2-7; perhaps TRBD2 as D (6 bases). In germline, CDR1 is WSHSY, CDR2 SAAADI. The CDR3 totals 12 residues. V was trimmed by 2 bases and J by 4 bases, leaving 6 bases between them. The CDR3 region has the DNA TGCGCCAGCAGTGAGGGAGGGTACGAGCAGTACTTC. It is translated as CASSEGGYEQYF.

The J gene is TRBJ1-1, the V gene TRBV6-5; a possible D gene is TRBD1 (6 bases). The ends were cut back, 4 bases at V and 1 base at J, with 13 bases in the middle. Germline CDR1 and CDR2: MNHEY and SVGAGI. This CDR3 comprises 15 residues. CDR3 loop: CASSFYRDSNTEAFF. The CDR3 DNA sequence: TGTGCCAGCAGTTTTTACAGGGATTCGAACACTGAAGCTTTCTTT.

This clone showed up just a few times. The chain employs TRBV7-9 and TRBJ1-4; D ambiguous. This CDR3 spans 14 amino acids. The ends were cut back, 1 base at V and 5 bases at J, with 8 bases in the middle. Germline-derived CDR1 and CDR2 are SEHNR and FQNEAQ (reference sequence). CDR3: CASSLDGVNEKLFF. The CDR3 region has the DNA TGTGCCAGCAGCTTAGACGGCGTCAATGAAAAACTGTTTTTT.

V gene TRBV27 combines with J gene TRBJ1-2, with a possible D match to TRBD1 (6 bases). The germline gives CDR1 MNHEY, CDR2 SMNVEV (reference sequence). V lost 6 bases, J lost 7 bases, and 15 bases lay in between. This CDR3 has 13 amino acids. CDR3 amino acids: CASRSNRDSGYTF. Here the CDR3 DNA reads TGTGCCAGCAGGTCAAACAGGGACTCTGGCTACACCTTC.

The chain combines TRBV3-1 (or the pseudogene TRBV3-2) with TRBJ1-3; the D gene is possibly TRBD1 (5 bases). V was clipped by 7 bases and J by 0 bases, with 16 bases between them. Germline V CDR1 and CDR2: LGHDT, YNNKEL (reference sequence). The CDR3 has 16 amino acids. The CDR3 here is CASTGLRSSSGNTIYF. The CDR3 coding sequence is TGTGCCAGCACAGGGCTCAGGTCGAGCTCTGGAAACACCATATATTTT.

V is TRBV6-5 and J is TRBJ1-4; D is uncertain. The CDR3 extends over 14 amino acids. Deletions cut 0 bases from V and 8 bases from J, with 10 bases between. Germline CDR1 is MNHEY and CDR2 is SVGAGI. This chain's CDR3 is CASSYSRPGEKLFF. The CDR3 region has the DNA TGTGCCAGCAGTTACTCGCGTCCCGGGGAAAAACTGTTTTTT.